This T cell receptor (beta chain) was documented in a study of CD8 T cells in ankylosing spondylitis. The CDR3 has 15 amino acids. The germline gives CDR1 MNHEY, CDR2 SVGAGI. Trimming cost V 4 bases and J 4 bases; bases outside gene matches: 7. TCRdb re-derived calls from the 5' RACE reads in MiXCR, one entry per CDR3 protein. The sample lists some 150,000 distinct CDR3 sequences; around 10% were seen once. This clonotype was seen only a few times. The genes are TRBV6-5 and TRBJ2-3; 8 bases are a match to TRBD2. The sequence came from a female donor with ankylosing spondylitis or in good health (not recorded which). Material for sequencing was blood, either unsorted or a sorted T cell fraction (not recorded which). The DNA for the CDR3 is TGTGCCAGCAGTTCTCCGGGAGGGGAGGCAGATACGCAGTATTTT. It translates to CASSSPGGEADTQYF.